This passage covers 25 T cell receptor beta chains from one sample sequenced in a study of T cells in Graves' hyperthyroidism and ophthalmopathy. What was amplified from RNA transcripts were TCR beta CDR3 regions. In the first-round RT-PCR of the TCR CDR3, the HTBI primer set was used. From the multiplex PCR reads, TCRdb called clonotypes with MiXCR, one entry per CDR3 protein. The sample carries around 700,000 distinct CDR3 sequences, about 35% recorded once. What was sequenced was blood. The source is a woman in her thirties or forties with Graves' hyperthyroidism.

This clonotype was found many times. V usage is TRBV29-1 and J usage is TRBJ2-7; 12 nucleotides line up with TRBD2. The germline gives CDR1 SQVTM, CDR2 ANQGSEA. CDR3 length: 14 residues. V lost 2 bases to trimming and J lost 4 bases; unmatched junction nucleotides: 3. The CDR3 here is CSVERLAGAYEQYF. In nucleotides, the CDR3 is TGCAGCGTTGAAAGACTAGCGGGAGCGTACGAGCAGTACTTC.

This clonotype has only one observation. The gene calls are TRBV7-3 and TRBJ2-5; no clear D gene. The ends were cut back, 5 bases at V and 10 bases at J, with 11 bases in the middle. Germline values: CDR1 SGHTA, CDR2 FQGTGA. The CDR3 runs to 11 residues. The CDR3 here is CASSPNGYQYF. The CDR3 DNA is TGTGCCAGCAGCCCAAACGGGTACCAGTACTTC.

About this clonotype: A read error may explain this, as a much larger clone is one base away. The chain joins TRBV7-9 to TRBJ2-7; 8 nucleotides agree with TRBD1. The germline CDR1 and CDR2 sequences are SEHNR and FQNEAQ (reference sequence). V lost 7 bases and J lost 3; bases outside the gene matches: 14. There are 16 residues in the CDR3. The CDR3: CASNTPRTGFGYEQYF. The CDR3 DNA is TGTGCCAGCAACACCCCCAGGACAGGGTTCGGCTACGAGCAGTACTTC. The full variable domain, completed using reference TRBV7-9 and TRBJ2-7, is DTGVSQNPRHKITKRGQNVTFRCDPISEHNRLYWYRQTLGQGPEFLTYFQNEAQLEKSRLLSDRFSAERPKGSFSTLEIQRTEQGDSAMYLCASNTPRTGFGYEQYFGPGTRLTVT.

The chain is built from TRBV4-3 and TRBJ1-2; 9 bases map to TRBD1. This CDR3 is built from 16 residues. Trimming at V came to 8 bases and at J to 2 bases, leaving 12 bases not matched to a gene. The germline gives CDR1 LGHNA, CDR2 YSLEER. The CDR3 sequence is CASGRTDRGTNYGYTF. Here the CDR3 DNA reads TGCGCCAGCGGGAGAACGGACAGGGGAACAAACTATGGCTACACCTTC.

CDR3 in amino acids: CASRQTGPYYEQYF. CDR3 DNA sequence: TGTGCCAGCAGACAAACCGGACCGTACTACGAGCAGTACTTC. This chain uses TRBV7-2 with TRBJ2-7; D not certain. This CDR3 comprises 14 residues. V was clipped by 6 bases and J by 3 bases, with 15 bases between them. Germline-derived CDR1 and CDR2 are SGHTA and FQGNSA.

The chain employs TRBV15 and TRBJ2-7; D tentatively reads TRBD1 or TRBD2 (5 bases each). The CDR3 is made up of 11 amino acids. CDR1 is LNHNV and CDR2 is YYDKDF in the germline V gene (reference sequence). With 5 bases removed from V and 5 bases from J, the gap between germline ends came to 7 bases. The CDR3 nucleotides are TGTGCCACCAGCCGAGGGGACGAGCAGTACTTC. This sequence encodes CATSRGDEQYF. Complete variable domain (other parts from reference TRBV15 and TRBJ2-7): DAMVIQNPRYQVTQFGKPVTLSCSQTLNHNVMYWYQQKSSQAPKLLFHYYDKDFNNEADTPDNFQSRRPNTSFCFLDIRSPGLGDTAMYLCATSRGDEQYFGPGTRLTVT.

A single count supports this clonotype. The chain combines TRBV2 with TRBJ1-2; TRBD1 might be the D (5 bases). The V gene lost 5 bases and the J gene lost 6 bases, with 13 bases spanning the gap. The germline V gene has CDR1 SNHLY and CDR2 FYNNEI. The CDR3 loop spans 13 amino acids. The DNA for the CDR3 is TGTGCCAGCAGTTTATCGGGGGGTAATGGCTACACCTTC. Its translation: CASSLSGGNGYTF.

This clonotype was counted many times. The CDR3 sequence is CSARQDTFNYGYTF. CDR3 bases: TGCAGCGCTCGACAGGACACCTTTAACTATGGCTACACCTTC. The chain employs TRBV29-1 and TRBJ1-2; maybe TRBD1 (6 bases). Trimming removed 7 bases from V and 1 base from J, with 16 bases in between. The CDR3 is 14 amino acids. Germline V lookup: CDR1 SQVTM, CDR2 ANQGSEA.

V and J are TRBV7-9 and TRBJ1-5; 9 bases are shared with TRBD1. Germline V gene data show CDR1 as SEHNR and CDR2 as FQNEAQ (reference sequence). CDR3 size: 16 residues. With V trimmed by 1 base and J by 9 bases, 10 bases remained unmatched. The CDR3 bases are TGTGCCAGCAGCTTAGGCGGGACAGGGATGCTGGGGCCCCAGCATTTT. It translates to CASSLGGTGMLGPQHF.

This clonotype was detected a few times. This chain connects TRBV4-3 to TRBJ1-2; D is unresolved. Germline V lookup: CDR1 LGHNA, CDR2 YSLEER. The CDR3 extends over 15 amino acids. Between the trimmed V and J ends, which lost 0 bases and 4 bases, there was a span of 12 bases. The DNA for the CDR3 is TGCGCCAGCAGCCAAGATTTCGGGGATCGCTATGGCTACACCTTC. As protein: CASSQDFGDRYGYTF.

In this sample, this clonotype turned up many times. The chain combines TRBV12-3 or TRBV12-4 with TRBJ1-2, with unresolved D. CDR3 length: 13 amino acids. Trimming took off 6 bases at V and 4 bases at J, with 12 bases between the two ends. CDR3 region: CASSGRRGYGYTF. DNA for the CDR3: TGTGCCAGCAGCGGGAGACGGGGCTATGGCTACACCTTC.

This clonotype was observed once. The chain couples TRBV25-1 to TRBJ2-7; D possibly corresponds to TRBD1 (6 bases). V was shortened by 6 bases and J by 3 bases, with 15 bases between the two germline ends. CDR1 and CDR2 (germline): MGHDK, SYGVNS. The CDR3 is 14 residues long. CDR3 region: CASRSPPGVYEQYF. DNA for the CDR3: TGTGCCAGCAGATCTCCTCCAGGGGTCTACGAGCAGTACTTC.

This clonotype was seen only a few times. This rearrangement joins TRBV2 to TRBJ1-5, with 7 bases fitting TRBD1. Trimming took 6 bases from V and 2 from J; bases not matched to a gene: 7. CDR3 length equals 15 residues. CDR1 is SNHLY, CDR2 FYNNEI, per germline. The CDR3 sequence is CASRPGQTRNQPQHF. In DNA, the CDR3 is TGTGCCAGCAGGCCGGGACAGACTCGCAATCAGCCCCAGCATTTT.

Ten or more counts support this clonotype. This chain links TRBV7-3 with TRBJ1-1; weak D call: TRBD1 (6 bases). The CDR3 runs to 13 residues. V shed 0 bases and J shed 9 bases, with 11 bases lying between them. Germline CDR1 and CDR2: SGHTA and FQGTGA. CDR3 DNA: TGTGCCAGCAGCTTAACGCGACAGGAAAAAGCTTTCTTT. Amino acids: CASSLTRQEKAFF.

The J gene is TRBJ1-6, the V gene TRBV6-5, with 9 bases matching TRBD1. Losses at the gene ends were 8 bases for V and 9 bases for J; bases not matched to a gene: 17. Germline V CDR1 and CDR2: MNHEY, SVGAGI. The CDR3 contains 17 residues. The CDR3 sequence is CASYAGTGRLQSSPLHF. DNA for the CDR3: TGTGCCAGCTATGCCGGGACAGGGCGCCTCCAGAGTTCACCCCTCCACTTT.

This clonotype has ten or more counts. V gene TRBV12-3 or TRBV12-4 combines with J gene TRBJ2-7; maybe TRBD2 (6 bases). V was shortened by 5 bases and J by 9 bases, with 17 bases between the two germline ends. The CDR3 totals 13 residues. The CDR3, as DNA: TGTGCCAGCAGTCCACTGACGGGAGCAGGGCAGTACTTC. Its protein is CASSPLTGAGQYF.

In this sample, this clonotype turned up many times. V usage is TRBV29-1 and J usage is TRBJ1-1; 9 bases agree with TRBD1. The CDR3 loop spans 13 amino acids. In germline, CDR1 is SQVTM, CDR2 ANQGSEA. Trimming at V came to 8 bases and at J to 4 bases, leaving 8 bases not matched to a gene. This CDR3 reads CSLDRGLGTEAFF. The CDR3 DNA is TGCAGCTTAGACAGGGGGTTAGGCACTGAAGCTTTCTTT.

This chain connects TRBV29-1 to TRBJ1-6; 10 bases match TRBD1. V was pared by 7 bases and J by 7 bases, with 4 bases of the junction left unmatched. CDR1 is SQVTM and CDR2 is ANQGSEA in the germline V gene. The CDR3 runs 13 residues. This chain's CDR3 is CSARQGANSPLHF. Written as DNA, the CDR3 is TGCAGCGCTAGACAGGGGGCGAATTCACCCCTCCACTTT.

This clonotype was found many times. The rearrangement uses TRBV29-1 and TRBJ2-5; weak D call: TRBD2 (6 bases). The CDR3 runs to 13 residues. V lost 1 base to trimming and J lost 5 bases, with 11 bases between them. From germline, CDR1 is SQVTM and CDR2 ANQGSEA. The CDR3 nucleotides read TGCAGCGTTGAAGGTAGCGGTGAGGAGACCCAGTACTTC. Protein product: CSVEGSGEETQYF.

For this clonotype: At one boundary the junction diverges from the germline segment, which might be a read error. The rearrangement links TRBV2 to TRBJ1-4; D unclear. The CDR3 covers 9 residues. Looked up from germline, CDR1 is SNHLY and CDR2 is FYNNEI. The CDR3 is CASSEEVAF. The CDR3 DNA reads as TGTGCCAGCAGTGAGGAAGTGGCGTTT.

Concerning this clonotype itself: Lacking the conserved final phenylalanine or tryptophan, this CDR3 likely reflects a read error. V usage is TRBV7-3 and J usage is TRBJ1-1; D gene uncertain. Trimming pared 5 bases from V and 6 bases from J, leaving 13 bases between. The CDR3 length is 13 residues. Per the germline V gene, CDR1 is SGHTA and CDR2 is FQGTGA. The DNA of the CDR3 is TGTGCCAGCAGCCCCGTGAGGGAGGCTGAAGCTTTCTCT. This encodes CASSPVREAEAFS.

There are many counts of this clonotype. The CDR3 reads CASSRDRAGEKLFF. DNA of the CDR3: TGTGCCAGCAGCCGAGACAGGGCTGGGGAAAAACTGTTTTTT. This chain connects TRBV12-3 or TRBV12-4 to TRBJ1-4, with 7 nucleotides matching TRBD1. The length of the CDR3 is 14 residues. J gave up 8 bases and V 6 bases, and 9 bases lay outside the gene matches.

This clonotype was counted a few times. J is TRBJ2-7 and V is TRBV6-5; D is perhaps TRBD1 (6 bases). CDR3 length: 15 residues. V lost 0 bases to trimming and J lost 3 bases, with 12 bases between them. The germline V gene encodes CDR1 MNHEY and CDR2 SVGAGI. CDR3 bases: TGTGCCAGCAGTTACTCTAGGACAGTGGGCTACGAGCAGTACTTC. Its protein product is CASSYSRTVGYEQYF.

This clonotype was counted many times. This chain connects TRBV4-3 to TRBJ2-5, with 7 bases fitting TRBD1. Germline V gene data show CDR1 as LGHNA and CDR2 as YSLEER. V shed 4 bases and J 5 bases; nucleotides not matched to a gene: 7. The CDR3 sequence is 14 residues long. The CDR3 loop is CASSLSQGEETQYF. Here the CDR3 DNA reads TGCGCCAGCAGCCTTAGTCAGGGGGAGGAGACCCAGTACTTC.

The sample holds many counts of this clonotype. The V gene is TRBV29-1, the J gene TRBJ1-2, with D unresolved. V dropped 4 bases and J dropped 0 bases, with 9 bases sitting between them. This CDR3 spans 13 amino acids. The germline V gene has CDR1 SQVTM and CDR2 ANQGSEA. Here the CDR3 DNA reads TGCAGCGTTGGGCAGCCGACTAACTATGGCTACACCTTC. Translated: CSVGQPTNYGYTF.